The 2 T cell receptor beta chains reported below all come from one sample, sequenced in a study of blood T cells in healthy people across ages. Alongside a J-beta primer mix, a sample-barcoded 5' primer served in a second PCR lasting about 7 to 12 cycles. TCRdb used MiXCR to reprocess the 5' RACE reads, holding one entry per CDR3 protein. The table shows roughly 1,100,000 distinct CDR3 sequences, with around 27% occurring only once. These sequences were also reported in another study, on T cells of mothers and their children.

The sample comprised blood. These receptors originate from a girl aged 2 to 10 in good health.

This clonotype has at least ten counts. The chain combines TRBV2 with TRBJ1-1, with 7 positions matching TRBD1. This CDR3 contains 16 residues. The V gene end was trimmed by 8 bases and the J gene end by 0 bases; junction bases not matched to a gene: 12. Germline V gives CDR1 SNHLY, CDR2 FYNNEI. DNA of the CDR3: TGTGCCAGCCAGAGGAGGACCGGGACAGTGAACACTGAAGCTTTCTTT. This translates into CASQRRTGTVNTEAFF.

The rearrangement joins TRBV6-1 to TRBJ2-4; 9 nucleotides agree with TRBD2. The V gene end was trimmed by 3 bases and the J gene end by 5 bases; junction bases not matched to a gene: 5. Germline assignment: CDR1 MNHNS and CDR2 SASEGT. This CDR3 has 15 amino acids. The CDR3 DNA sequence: TGTGCCAGCAGTGATAAAGCGGGAGGCCAAAACATTCAGTACTTC. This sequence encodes CASSDKAGGQNIQYF.